This entry lists 8 T cell receptor beta chains sequenced from one sample in a study of identical twins (dated by TCRdb to about 2016). Receptor amplification or capture employed 5' RACE. Data came from an Illumina HiSeq 2000. Using fastp trimming at Q25 and MiXCR clonotype assembly, TCRdb reanalyzed the public sequencing data and kept in-frame beta chains. Rows matching on CDR3 protein sequence are summarized as one entry with the most common DNA and genes. Across this sample there are about 280,000 distinct CDR3 sequences, with 6.5% to 9.5% seen only once. The top ten hold about 2.1% of the sample. This sample also appeared in a second study, on yellow fever vaccine responses in identical twins.

The sample was memory (CD45RO+) T cells sorted from blood. The sample's cell subset or site label, decoded: CD45RO+ enriched T cells. The receptors were sampled from a woman aged 18-29 years in good health.

This clonotype was counted many times. The CDR3 is CASRGASGRVNEQFF. Written as DNA, the CDR3 is TGTGCCAGCAGAGGGGCTAGCGGGAGGGTTAATGAGCAGTTCTTC. This chain connects TRBV12-3 or TRBV12-4 to TRBJ2-1, with 12 bases that match TRBD2. The CDR3 contains 15 residues. V gave up 6 bases and J gave up 7 bases; unmatched junction bases: 7.

Many counts were recorded for this clonotype. The chain couples TRBV3-1 to TRBJ2-2; perhaps TRBD1 as D (6 bases). Germline V lookup: CDR1 LGHDT, CDR2 YNNKEL (reference sequence). This CDR3 contains 15 residues. V gave up 0 bases and J gave up 4 bases, with 9 bases separating them. CDR3 in DNA: TGTGCCAGCAGCCAAGAGGGGGCCGGCACCGGGGAGCTGTTTTTT. Protein product: CASSQEGAGTGELFF.

The chain recombines TRBV28 with TRBJ2-7, with a weak D call TRBD1 (6 bases). V shed 6 bases and J shed 4 bases, with 19 bases lying between them. The CDR3 spans 15 residues. CDR1 MDHEN and CDR2 SYDVKM come from the germline V gene. The CDR3 loop reads CASRSPSGQPYEQYF. The CDR3 DNA reads TGTGCCAGCAGATCCCCATCGGGACAACCATACGAGCAGTACTTC.

This chain connects TRBV7-8 to TRBJ2-5, with D possibly called TRBD1 or TRBD2 (5 bases each). The CDR3 is made up of 16 amino acids. V lost 3 bases, J lost 1 base, and 15 bases lay in between. CDR1 SGHVS and CDR2 FQNEAQ come from the germline V gene. The CDR3 DNA sequence: TGTGCCAGCAGCTTGGGGCGGACTGCTATCCAAGAGACCCAGTACTTC. This encodes CASSLGRTAIQETQYF. Using reference TRBV7-8 and TRBJ2-5 for the parts outside the CDR3, the full variable domain is GAGVSQSPRYKVAKRGQDVALRCDPISGHVSLFWYQQALGQGPEFLTYFQNEAQLDKSGLPSDRFFAERPEGSVSTLKIQRTQQEDSAVYLCASSLGRTAIQETQYFGPGTRLLVL.

This clonotype was counted ten times or more. This chain uses TRBV6-1 with TRBJ1-2; D gene ambiguous. The CDR3 extends over 13 amino acids. The V end was cut by 5 bases, the J end by 7 bases, with 14 bases between. CDR1 and CDR2 (germline): MNHNS, SASEGT. CDR3 residues: CASSPLGKGGYTF. The DNA of the CDR3 is TGTGCCAGCAGTCCTCTTGGGAAGGGTGGCTACACCTTC.

This chain links TRBV20-1 with TRBJ1-5; TRBD1 aligns across 9 bases. Trimming removed 0 bases from V and 2 bases from J; junction bases left unmatched: 20. Germline CDR1 reads DFQATT; CDR2 reads SNEGSKA (reference sequence). This CDR3 comprises 21 residues. The CDR3 DNA sequence: TGCAGTGCTAGAGACCGCCCGGAGGACAGGGGATTCCTAGCGGGCAATCAGCCCCAGCATTTT. It translates to CSARDRPEDRGFLAGNQPQHF.

The V and J genes are TRBV3-1 and TRBJ2-7; tentative D call: TRBD1 (6 bases). This CDR3 comprises 12 residues. CDR1 and CDR2 (germline): LGHDT, YNNKEL (reference sequence). Trimming shortened V by 5 bases and J by 7 bases, and 12 bases separated the two germline ends. This CDR3 is CASSKQGFEQYF. In nucleotides, the CDR3 is TGTGCCAGCAGCAAACAGGGTTTTGAGCAGTACTTC.

This clonotype was picked up a small number of times. The chain links TRBV5-4 to TRBJ1-2, with 11 bases matching TRBD1. CDR1 is SGHNT and CDR2 is YYREEE in the germline V gene (reference sequence). V was clipped by 4 bases and J by 4 bases; unmatched bases: 9. The CDR3 is 16 amino acids. CDR3: CASSIGGTGGIYGYTF. In nucleotides, the CDR3 is TGTGCCAGCAGCATTGGGGGGACAGGGGGTATCTATGGCTACACCTTC.